One and the same sample provided the 13 T cell receptor beta chains below, sequenced in a study of blood T cell repertoires in COVID-19. Sequencing was performed with immunoSEQ multiplex PCR; in TCRdb, only in-frame clones are kept and a portion is missing. The data show about 160,000 clones, 80% to 90% seen once. Specimen: peripheral blood. The receptor source for this set is a man in his 60s with acute or convalescent COVID-19.

The rearrangement joins TRBV2 to TRBJ2-2; the D gene is possibly TRBD2 (6 bases). The V end was cut by 5 bases, the J end by 3 bases, with 16 bases between. Germline V gene sequence: CDR1 SNHLY, CDR2 FYNNEI. The CDR3 runs to 16 residues. The CDR3 nucleotides are TGTGCCAGCAGTCTGCGGGACTTGCAATACACCGGGGAGCTGTTTTTT. Translation: CASSLRDLQYTGELFF.

The V and J genes are TRBV6-5 and TRBJ2-7; perhaps TRBD2 as D (5 bases). Trimming took 10 bases from V and 2 from J, leaving 21 bases between them. This CDR3 has 15 residues. From germline, CDR1 is MNHEY and CDR2 SVGAGI. CDR3 amino acids: CAIYPEGYRAYEQYF. DNA for the CDR3: TGTGCCATCTACCCCGAGGGTTACAGAGCCTACGAGCAGTACTTC.

V usage is TRBV18 and J usage is TRBJ1-4, with TRBD1 matching over 11 bases. V was clipped by 5 bases and J by 0 bases; unmatched bases: 2. CDR1 KGHSH and CDR2 LQKENI come from the germline V gene. The CDR3 is 16 residues long. The CDR3 loop reads CASSGQGAATNEKLFF. CDR3 bases: TGTGCCAGCTCAGGACAGGGGGCAGCAACTAATGAAAAACTGTTTTTT.

V usage is TRBV29-1 and J usage is TRBJ1-1, with no clear D. The V gene's germline CDR1 is SQVTM and CDR2 ANQGSEA. V was pared by 6 bases and J by 0 bases, with 14 bases between. CDR3 length: 14 amino acids. CDR3 coding DNA: TGCAGCGTCCGAAGTGGGCAGGTGAACACTGAAGCTTTCTTT. Translating it yields CSVRSGQVNTEAFF.

The chain carries TRBV7-9 and TRBJ1-2; 9 nucleotides align to TRBD1. This CDR3 is 14 amino acids long. The V gene's germline CDR1 is SEHNR and CDR2 FQNEAQ (reference sequence). The junction had 5 bases not matched to a gene; V was cut back by 4 bases and J by 5 bases. CDR3 amino acids: CASSSGQGLYGYTF. CDR3 nucleotide sequence: TGTGCCAGCAGCTCGGGACAGGGACTTTATGGCTACACCTTC.

The CDR3 is CASIAGGAQGTEAFF. CDR3 coding DNA: TGTGCCAGCATAGCGGGGGGCGCTCAGGGCACTGAAGCTTTCTTT. The chain carries TRBV25-1 and TRBJ1-1; a possible D gene is TRBD1 (6 bases). Per germline, CDR1 MGHDK and CDR2 SYGVNS. There are 15 residues in the CDR3. Deletions cut 7 bases from V and 4 bases from J, with 19 bases between.

This chain joins TRBV5-5 and TRBJ1-2; D possibly corresponds to TRBD1 (5 bases). The CDR3 length is 12 residues. Germline CDR1 reads SGHKS; CDR2 reads YYEKEE (reference sequence). Trimming shortened V by 3 bases and J by 4 bases, and 7 bases separated the two germline ends. In DNA form, the CDR3 reads TGTGCCAGCAGCTCAGACAGCTATGGCTACACCTTC. Translating gives CASSSDSYGYTF. Full variable domain (missing parts from reference TRBV5-5 and TRBJ1-2): DAGVTQSPTHLIKTRGQQVTLRCSPISGHKSVSWYQQVLGQGPQFIFQYYEKEERGRGNFPDRFSARQFPNYSSELNVNALLLGDSALYLCASSSDSYGYTFGSGTRLTVV.

The chain links TRBV7-9 to TRBJ1-2; D perhaps matches TRBD1 (6 bases). The V end lost 1 base, the J end lost 8 bases, and 14 bases lay between the germline ends. This CDR3 spans 14 amino acids. Per the germline V gene, CDR1 is SEHNR and CDR2 is FQNEAQ (reference sequence). Here the CDR3 DNA reads TGTGCCAGCAGCTTAGATCTACAGGGAGGGGGCTACACCTTC. It specifies CASSLDLQGGGYTF.

This chain joins TRBV19 and TRBJ1-4, with a possible D match to TRBD1 (6 bases). The CDR3 extends over 15 amino acids. CDR1 is LNHDA and CDR2 is SQIVND in the germline V gene (reference sequence). Trimming took 5 bases from V and 3 from J, leaving 13 bases between them. CDR3 loop: CASSASGEPNEKLFF. The CDR3 bases are TGTGCCAGTAGTGCGTCAGGGGAGCCTAATGAAAAACTGTTTTTT.

This chain links TRBV9 with TRBJ1-1; tentatively, D is TRBD1 (6 bases). The V gene's germline CDR1 is SGDLS and CDR2 YYNGEE. V was pared by 3 bases and J by 5 bases, with 8 bases between. The CDR3 covers 12 residues. The CDR3 DNA sequence: TGTGCCAGCAGCGAGGGGGTGACTGAAGCTTTCTTT. Encoded protein: CASSEGVTEAFF.

The J gene is TRBJ2-1, the V gene TRBV18, with D perhaps matching TRBD1 (5 bases). CDR1 and CDR2 from the germline V gene are KGHSH and LQKENI. The CDR3 totals 14 residues. The V gene lost 2 bases and the J gene lost 4 bases, with 9 bases spanning the gap. The chain's CDR3 is CASSPGQRYNEQFF. In DNA, the CDR3 is TGTGCCAGCTCACCAGGACAACGTTACAATGAGCAGTTCTTC.

The rearrangement uses TRBV24-1 and TRBJ2-3; TRBD1 matches 7 bases. J gave up 2 bases and V 4 bases, and 5 bases lay outside the gene matches. This CDR3 has 15 amino acids. Germline V gene lookup returns CDR1 KGHDR and CDR2 SFDVKD. Here the CDR3 reads CATSDPGQATDTQYF. The CDR3 bases are TGTGCCACCAGTGACCCCGGACAGGCCACAGATACGCAGTATTTT.

CDR3 region: CASGTGQLYTIYF. In nucleotides, the CDR3 is TGTGCTAGTGGGACGGGACAGTTATACACCATATATTTT. The rearrangement links TRBV12-5 to TRBJ1-3; TRBD1 agrees at 7 bases. Trimming took 6 bases from V and 8 from J; bases not matched to a gene: 7. The CDR3 is made up of 13 amino acids. Germline assignment: CDR1 LGHNT and CDR2 FRNRAP.